The 29 T cell receptor beta chains given below trace back to one sample, sequenced in a study of cytomegalovirus exposure and HLA in healthy donors. The PCR was carried out with 60 Vbeta primers and 13 Jbeta primers. Sequenced by immunoSEQ multiplex PCR; TCRdb stores in-frame clones only, minus some. Of some 98,000 clones in the sample, approximately 72% were seen once. The sample taken for sequencing was PBMCs. The origin of the receptors is a man younger than 35 in good health and CMV-seropositive.

The genes are TRBV9 and TRBJ1-1; D is unresolved. V lost 2 bases to trimming and J lost 1 base, with 9 bases between them. The CDR3 length is 14 residues. Germline CDR1 SGDLS, CDR2 YYNGEE. The CDR3 DNA reads TGTGCCAGCAGCGTGGACTTAAAGAACACTGAAGCTTTCTTT. Translating gives CASSVDLKNTEAFF.

V usage is TRBV15 and J usage is TRBJ2-7, with TRBD2 matching over 10 bases. Germline V gives CDR1 LNHNV, CDR2 YYDKDF (reference sequence). This CDR3 has 16 amino acids. J gave up 4 bases and V 1 base, and 7 bases lay outside the gene matches. For the CDR3, the DNA is TGTGCCACCAGCAGAGGAGGAACTAGCGGGGCATACGAGCAGTACTTC. Its translation is CATSRGGTSGAYEQYF. The full variable domain, its missing parts supplied by reference TRBV15 and TRBJ2-7, is DAMVIQNPRYQVTQFGKPVTLSCSQTLNHNVMYWYQQKSSQAPKLLFHYYDKDFNNEADTPDNFQSRRPNTSFCFLDIRSPGLGDTAMYLCATSRGGTSGAYEQYFGPGTRLTVT.

The gene calls are TRBV15 and TRBJ1-4; 7 positions match TRBD1. CDR1 is LNHNV and CDR2 is YYDKDF in the germline V gene (reference sequence). The V gene end was trimmed by 9 bases and the J gene end by 8 bases; junction bases not matched to a gene: 6. This CDR3 comprises 12 residues. As DNA, the CDR3 is TGTGCCACTAAACAGGGGTACGAAAAACTGTTTTTT. Protein sequence: CATKQGYEKLFF.

This chain joins TRBV9 and TRBJ2-2, with TRBD2 matching 7 bases. V shed 5 bases and J 5 bases; nucleotides not matched to a gene: 9. The CDR3 consists of 15 residues. CDR1 SGDLS and CDR2 YYNGEE come from the germline V gene. This CDR3 is CASRPGLSETGELFF. In DNA, the CDR3 is TGTGCCAGCAGGCCGGGACTAAGCGAAACCGGGGAGCTGTTTTTT.

V usage is TRBV5-4 and J usage is TRBJ2-5; 7 bases match TRBD2. V dropped 10 bases and J dropped 4; count of bases not matched to a gene: 10. The CDR3 consists of 13 residues. The germline V gene encodes CDR1 SGHNT and CDR2 YYREEE (reference sequence). The CDR3 DNA sequence: TGTGCCTGGGCCGGGAGGACGGTAGAGACCCAGTACTTC. This translates into CAWAGRTVETQYF.

V usage is TRBV19 and J usage is TRBJ1-5, with 9 positions matching TRBD1. The germline CDR1 and CDR2 sequences are LNHDA and SQIVND (reference sequence). V trimming: 9 bases; J trimming: 5 bases; junction bases outside the gene matches: 11. The CDR3 has 15 amino acids. The CDR3 here is CASLKGQGNYQPQHF. The CDR3 DNA follows: TGTGCCAGCCTAAAGGGACAGGGAAACTATCAGCCCCAGCATTTT.

V and J are TRBV29-1 and TRBJ2-7; 10 bases agree with TRBD2. Per the germline V gene, CDR1 is SQVTM and CDR2 is ANQGSEA. This CDR3 comprises 13 residues. V dropped 6 bases and J dropped 0; count of bases not matched to a gene: 2. CDR3 in DNA: TGCAGCGTACTAGCGGGGACCTCCTACGAGCAGTACTTC. Encoded protein: CSVLAGTSYEQYF.

The chain links TRBV27 to TRBJ2-3; D call uncertain. The V end was cut by 5 bases, the J end by 2 bases, with 8 bases between. CDR3 length: 13 amino acids. Germline lookup yields CDR1 MNHEY and CDR2 SMNVEV (reference sequence). The CDR3 DNA reads TGTGCCAGCAGTCTAGGATTCACAGATACGCAGTATTTT. It encodes CASSLGFTDTQYF.

The gene calls are TRBV7-9 and TRBJ2-5; tentatively, D is TRBD2 (7 bases). Gene TRBJ2-7 matches the end of the DNA better, so the J call may be wrong. Per germline, CDR1 SEHNR and CDR2 FQNEAQ (reference sequence). CDR3 length: 15 residues. The DNA of the CDR3 is TGTGCCAGCAGCTTATATGGGGGGGGCGGTTACGAGCAGTACTTC. It codes for CASSLYGGGGYEQYF.

The rearrangement links TRBV2 to TRBJ2-1; D unresolved. Trimming removed 8 bases at V and 4 bases at J, with 9 bases between. The CDR3 is 12 residues long. Germline V gene sequence: CDR1 SNHLY, CDR2 FYNNEI. The CDR3 coding sequence is TGTGCCAGCCTGCCGGAGTACAATGAGCAGTTCTTC. The encoded protein is CASLPEYNEQFF.

The V and J genes are TRBV15 and TRBJ2-7; possibly TRBD1 for D (6 bases). The V gene lost 3 bases and the J gene lost 4 bases, with 16 bases spanning the gap. CDR3 size: 15 residues. Germline-derived CDR1 and CDR2 are LNHNV and YYDKDF (reference sequence). Here the CDR3 DNA reads TGTGCCACCAGCAGGTCGCAGGGGAATCCTTACGAGCAGTACTTC. Residues: CATSRSQGNPYEQYF.

The chain recombines TRBV30 with TRBJ2-3; perhaps TRBD1 as D (6 bases). The CDR3 spans 21 residues. Looked up from germline, CDR1 is GTSNPN and CDR2 is SVGIG (reference sequence). V was clipped by 3 bases and J by 2 bases, with 33 bases between them. The CDR3 loop is CAWRGDIATDTQYLATDTQYF. In DNA form, the CDR3 reads TGTGCCTGGAGAGGGGACATTGCCACAGATACGCAGTATCTTGCCACAGATACGCAGTATTTT.

The chain employs TRBV5-1 and TRBJ2-7; TRBD1 is a possible D gene (5 bases). The CDR3 extends over 14 amino acids. Trimming cost V 0 bases and J 5 bases, with 12 bases left between them. Germline-derived CDR1 and CDR2 are SGHRS and YFSETQ. The CDR3 region is CASSLGGRVNEQYF. CDR3 DNA: TGCGCCAGCAGCTTGGGGGGCAGGGTGAACGAGCAGTACTTC.

The V and J genes are TRBV6-5 and TRBJ2-7; 9 positions match TRBD1. The V gene end was trimmed by 6 bases and the J gene end by 6 bases; junction bases not matched to a gene: 12. CDR3 length: 15 amino acids. Germline-derived CDR1 and CDR2 are MNHEY and SVGAGI. CDR3 nucleotides: TGTGCCAGCAGCCCCGGCCGGGACAGGGTATCCGAGCAGTACTTC. This sequence encodes CASSPGRDRVSEQYF.

This sequence joins TRBV5-1 and TRBJ2-2; 9 bases align to TRBD1. Losses at the gene ends were 2 bases for V and 10 bases for J; bases not matched to a gene: 6. Germline V gene lookup returns CDR1 SGHRS and CDR2 YFSETQ. This CDR3 contains 14 residues. CDR3 DNA sequence: TGCGCCAGCAGCTTACGAACAGGGGGCGCGGAGCTGTTTTTT. Its protein is CASSLRTGGAELFF. Based on the CDR3 plus reference TRBV5-1 and TRBJ2-2, the full variable domain is KAGVTQTPRYLIKTRGQQVTLSCSPISGHRSVSWYQQTPGQGLQFLFEYFSETQRNKGNFPGRFSGRQFSNSRSEMNVSTLELGDSALYLCASSLRTGGAELFFGEGSRLTVL.

The gene calls are TRBV18 and TRBJ2-2; D is perhaps TRBD2 (7 bases). This CDR3 is 16 amino acids long. Trimming took off 4 bases at V and 2 bases at J, with 14 bases between the two ends. CDR1 KGHSH and CDR2 LQKENI come from the germline V gene. The CDR3 DNA is TGTGCCAGCTCACGGAACGGGGGGCAAAACACCGGGGAGCTGTTTTTT. It specifies CASSRNGGQNTGELFF.

This clone is labeled as medium-sized (0.01 to 0.1%). The CDR3 nucleotides are TGTGCCAGCAGGGGGGCCGGAAGAGATACGCAGTATTTT. This gives the protein CASRGAGRDTQYF. This chain uses TRBV6-1 with TRBJ2-3, with D possibly matching TRBD1 (6 bases). Germline CDR1 reads MNHNS; CDR2 reads SASEGT. Trimming stripped 6 bases from V and 5 bases from J, with 12 bases between. The CDR3 is 13 amino acids.

This chain uses TRBV6-6 with TRBJ1-5; maybe TRBD1 (6 bases). V lost 2 bases, J lost 5 bases, and 10 bases lay in between. Germline V gene data show CDR1 as MNHNY and CDR2 as SVGAGI (reference sequence). This CDR3 is built from 14 residues. The chain's CDR3 is CASSYRGGDQPQHF. In nucleotides, the CDR3 is TGTGCCAGCAGTTACAGGGGGGGGGATCAGCCCCAGCATTTT.

This clone was detected once. Sequence at one end of the junction differs from germline and may be a read error. V gene TRBV13 combines with J gene TRBJ2-5, with 7 bases lining up with TRBD1. The J call is uncertain, as TRBJ2-7 better fits the DNA end. Looked up from germline, CDR1 is PRHDT and CDR2 is FYEKMQ (reference sequence). The CDR3 spans 13 residues. The CDR3 DNA reads TGTGCCAGCAGCCTAGGGACAGAGACCGAGCAGTACTTC. This codes for CASSLGTETEQYF.

Only a few counts were recorded for this clone. This chain connects TRBV4-1 to TRBJ1-6; 7 bases match TRBD1. This CDR3 comprises 14 residues. V lost 5 bases and J lost 7; bases outside the gene matches: 5. CDR1 and CDR2 (germline): MGHRA, YSYEKL. The chain's CDR3 is CASSWDSSNSPLHF. The CDR3 DNA reads as TGCGCCAGCAGCTGGGACAGCTCCAATTCACCCCTCCACTTT.

The chain combines TRBV5-4 with TRBJ2-5; TRBD2 might be the D (5 bases). Trimming cost V 0 bases and J 5 bases, with 11 bases left between them. The CDR3 covers 14 residues. Germline V lookup: CDR1 SGHNT, CDR2 YYREEE (reference sequence). CDR3: CASSLGSPGETQYF. CDR3 nucleotide sequence: TGTGCCAGCAGCTTGGGGTCCCCGGGGGAGACCCAGTACTTC. The full variable domain, its missing parts supplied by reference TRBV5-4 and TRBJ2-5, is ETGVTQSPTHLIKTRGQQVTLRCSSQSGHNTVSWYQQALGQGPQFIFQYYREEENGRGNFPPRFSGLQFPNYSSELNVNALELDDSALYLCASSLGSPGETQYFGPGTRLLVL.

The chain links TRBV30 to TRBJ2-5, with TRBD2 as a possible D gene (5 bases). This CDR3 is 12 amino acids long. Trimming shortened V by 0 bases and J by 7 bases, and 9 bases separated the two germline ends. Germline CDR1 and CDR2: GTSNPN and SVGIG (reference sequence). CDR3 sequence (DNA): TGTGCCTGGAGTGTAAGCGGAGGGACCCAGTACTTC. Translation: CAWSVSGGTQYF.

This clone occurred a few times. V is TRBV18 and J is TRBJ2-7; D is possibly TRBD1 (6 bases). The germline V gene encodes CDR1 KGHSH and CDR2 LQKENI. The ends were cut back, 4 bases at V and 9 bases at J, with 16 bases in the middle. CDR3 length: 13 amino acids. The CDR3 protein is CASSRGREGGQYF. The CDR3 coding sequence is TGTGCCAGCTCACGAGGCAGGGAAGGGGGGCAGTACTTC. Filled out from reference TRBV18 and TRBJ2-7, the complete variable domain reads NAGVMQNPRHLVRRRGQEARLRCSPMKGHSHVYWYRQLPEEGLKFMVYLQKENIIDESGMPKERFSAEFPKEGPSILRIQQVVRGDSAAYFCASSRGREGGQYFGPGTRLTVT.

CDR3 nucleotides: TGTGCCTGGAGTACCACAGCGGGGGAGCAGTTCTTC. It codes for CAWSTTAGEQFF. This rearrangement joins TRBV30 to TRBJ2-1; 7 bases are a match to TRBD2. The V gene end was trimmed by 2 bases and the J gene end by 10 bases; junction bases not matched to a gene: 5. Germline V gene data show CDR1 as GTSNPN and CDR2 as SVGIG (reference sequence). CDR3 length: 12 residues.

V is TRBV6-1 and J is TRBJ2-2; maybe TRBD2 (6 bases). The CDR3 has 16 amino acids. V was clipped by 4 bases and J by 3 bases, with 15 bases between them. The V gene's germline CDR1 is MNHNS and CDR2 SASEGT. The CDR3 sequence is CASSAREVFYTGELFF. CDR3 coding DNA: TGTGCCAGCAGTGCCAGGGAGGTGTTTTACACCGGGGAGCTGTTTTTT.

CDR3 loop: CASSMPTGSGTEAFF. The CDR3 DNA reads TGTGCCAGTAGTATGCCGACAGGGAGTGGCACTGAAGCTTTCTTT. The chain couples TRBV19 to TRBJ1-1, with TRBD1 matching over 7 bases. The CDR3 loop spans 15 amino acids. Germline CDR1 LNHDA, CDR2 SQIVND (reference sequence). With 3 bases clipped from V and 4 bases from J, the junction kept 8 bases outside the gene matches.

The chain is built from TRBV5-1 and TRBJ2-2; D unclear. There are 14 residues in the CDR3. CDR1 SGHRS and CDR2 YFSETQ come from the germline V gene. Deletions cut 0 bases from V and 7 bases from J, with 10 bases between. CDR3 bases: TGCGCCAGCAGCTTGGTTTCGAGTGACGGGGAGCTGTTTTTT. It encodes CASSLVSSDGELFF.

The genes are TRBV10-2 and TRBJ2-5; 9 bases are shared with TRBD2. This CDR3 spans 13 amino acids. V was pared by 7 bases and J by 2 bases, with 2 bases of the junction left unmatched. Germline V gives CDR1 WSHSY, CDR2 SAAADI. CDR3 loop: CASTLAGQETQYF. The CDR3 DNA is TGCGCCAGCACCCTAGCGGGGCAAGAGACCCAGTACTTC.

The chain couples TRBV28 to TRBJ1-1, with TRBD1 identical over 7 bases. Germline CDR1 MDHEN, CDR2 SYDVKM. Trimming cost V 4 bases and J 2 bases; bases outside gene matches: 4. This CDR3 comprises 14 residues. This CDR3 reads CASSSTGFNTEAFF. For the CDR3, the DNA is TGTGCCAGCAGTTCGACAGGGTTCAACACTGAAGCTTTCTTT.